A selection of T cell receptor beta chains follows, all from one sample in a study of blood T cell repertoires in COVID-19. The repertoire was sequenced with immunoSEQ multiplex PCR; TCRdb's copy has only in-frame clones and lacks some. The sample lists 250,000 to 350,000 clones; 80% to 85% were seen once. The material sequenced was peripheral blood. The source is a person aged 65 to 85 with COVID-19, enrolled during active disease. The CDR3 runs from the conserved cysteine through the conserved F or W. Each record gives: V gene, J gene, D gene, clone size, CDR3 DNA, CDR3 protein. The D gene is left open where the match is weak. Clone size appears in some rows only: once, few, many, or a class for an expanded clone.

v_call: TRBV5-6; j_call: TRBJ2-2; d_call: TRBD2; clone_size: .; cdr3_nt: TGTGCCAGCAGCTTTCCGCTAGCGGGATCCGGGGAGCTGTTTTTT; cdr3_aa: CASSFPLAGSGELFF
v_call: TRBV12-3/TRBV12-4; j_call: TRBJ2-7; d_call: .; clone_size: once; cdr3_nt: TGTGCCAGCAGGAAACAGGGCTACGAGCAGTACTTC; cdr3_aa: CASRKQGYEQYF
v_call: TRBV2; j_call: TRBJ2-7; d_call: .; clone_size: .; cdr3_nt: TGTGCCAGCAGTGTAAGCCTAGGACAGTGGAAAGACTTC; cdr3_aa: CASSVSLGQWKDF
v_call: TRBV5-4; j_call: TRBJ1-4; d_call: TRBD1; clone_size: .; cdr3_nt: TGTGCCAGCAGCTTTCAAGGGGGCGATACCGAAAAACTGTTTTTT; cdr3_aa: CASSFQGGDTEKLFF
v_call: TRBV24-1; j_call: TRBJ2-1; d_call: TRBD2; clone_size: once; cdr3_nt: TGTGCCACCCGCGGAGGCGGGGGAGGGAATGAGCAGTTCTTC; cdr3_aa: CATRGGGGGNEQFF
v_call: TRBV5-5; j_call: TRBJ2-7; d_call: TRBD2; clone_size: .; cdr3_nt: TGTGCCAGCAGCCTCGGACTCGCGGGGGGGGAAATCTACGAGCAGTACTTC; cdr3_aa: CASSLGLAGGEIYEQYF
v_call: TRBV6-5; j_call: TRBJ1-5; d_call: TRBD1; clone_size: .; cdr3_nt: TGTGCCAGCAGTTTCACAGGGGAGGCGAATCAGCCCCAGCATTTT; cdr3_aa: CASSFTGEANQPQHF
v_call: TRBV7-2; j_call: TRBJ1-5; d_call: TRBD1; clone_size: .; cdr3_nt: TGTGCCAGCAGCTTAGCTGCCGAGGGGGCCAATCAGCCCCAGCATTTT; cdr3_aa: CASSLAAEGANQPQHF
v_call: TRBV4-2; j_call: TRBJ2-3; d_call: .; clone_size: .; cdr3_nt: TGTGCCAGCAGCTTAGAAACAGATACGCAGTATTTT; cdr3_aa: CASSLETDTQYF
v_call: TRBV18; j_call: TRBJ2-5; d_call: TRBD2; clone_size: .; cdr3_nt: TGTGCCAGCTCACCACTTGGGACTAGCGAAGAGACCCAGTACTTC; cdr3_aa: CASSPLGTSEETQYF
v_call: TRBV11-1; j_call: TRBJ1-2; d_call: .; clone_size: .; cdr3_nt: TGTGCCAGCAGCCGCGCGGGAATCTATGGCTACACCTTC; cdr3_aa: CASSRAGIYGYTF
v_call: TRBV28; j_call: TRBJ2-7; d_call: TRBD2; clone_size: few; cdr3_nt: TGCCAAGCGGGAGACACCTACGAGCAGTACTTC; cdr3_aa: CQAGDTYEQYF
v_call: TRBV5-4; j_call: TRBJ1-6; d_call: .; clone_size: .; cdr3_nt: TGTGCCAGCAGACAGGTTCCTGGGAATAATTCACCCCTCCACTTT; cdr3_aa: CASRQVPGNNSPLHF
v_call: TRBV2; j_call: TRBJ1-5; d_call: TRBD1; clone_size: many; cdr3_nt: TGTGCCAGCAGTACACCGACAGGGAGCGTTGAGCCCCAGCATTTT; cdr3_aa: CASSTPTGSVEPQHF
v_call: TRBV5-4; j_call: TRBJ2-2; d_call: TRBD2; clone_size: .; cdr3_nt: TGTGCCAGCAGCACCCCTGGCGGGGGGGGCGCCGGGGAGCTGTTTTTT; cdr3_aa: CASSTPGGGGAGELFF
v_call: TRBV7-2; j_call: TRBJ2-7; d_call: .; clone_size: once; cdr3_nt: TGTGCCAGCAGCCTACTCCGGGACTACGAGCAGTACTTC; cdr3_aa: CASSLLRDYEQYF
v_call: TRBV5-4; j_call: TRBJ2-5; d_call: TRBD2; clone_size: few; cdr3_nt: TGTGCCAGCAGCCGGACTAGCGGAGCCCAAGAGACCCAGTACTTC; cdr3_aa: CASSRTSGAQETQYF
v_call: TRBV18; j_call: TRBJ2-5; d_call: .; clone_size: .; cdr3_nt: TGTGCCAGCTCACCTCCCGGGACAACTTTAGGAGAGACCCAGTACTTC; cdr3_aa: CASSPPGTTLGETQYF
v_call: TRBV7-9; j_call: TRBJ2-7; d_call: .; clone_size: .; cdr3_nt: TGTGCCAGCAGCTTAGCGACAGGTCCCTACGAGCAGTACTTC; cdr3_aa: CASSLATGPYEQYF
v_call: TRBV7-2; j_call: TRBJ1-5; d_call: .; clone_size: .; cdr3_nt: TGTGCCAGCAGCTTAGAATGGGACATCAGTCAGCCCCAGCATTTT; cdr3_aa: CASSLEWDISQPQHF
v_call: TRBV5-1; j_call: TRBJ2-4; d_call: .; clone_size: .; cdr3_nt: TGCGCCAGCAGCTTGCGGGGTGTTACGAATGACATTCAGTACTTC; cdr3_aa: CASSLRGVTNDIQYF
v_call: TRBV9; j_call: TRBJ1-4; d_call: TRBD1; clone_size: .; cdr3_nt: TGTGCCAGCAGCGTAGGTTCAGGGGGACATAATGAAAAACTGTTTTTT; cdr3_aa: CASSVGSGGHNEKLFF
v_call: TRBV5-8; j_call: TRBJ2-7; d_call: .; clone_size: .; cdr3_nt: TGTGCCAGCAGCTTGGGTTACGGGGGAATCTACGAGCAGTACTTC; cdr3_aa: CASSLGYGGIYEQYF
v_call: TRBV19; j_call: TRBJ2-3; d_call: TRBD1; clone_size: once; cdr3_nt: TGTGCCAGTAGTTTAAACAGGGGGGAGCCTAGCACAGATACGCAGTATTTT; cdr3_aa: CASSLNRGEPSTDTQYF
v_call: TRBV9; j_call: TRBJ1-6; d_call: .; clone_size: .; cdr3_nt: TGTGCCAGCAGCGTTCCGGGAACCAATTCACCCCTCCACTTT; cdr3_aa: CASSVPGTNSPLHF
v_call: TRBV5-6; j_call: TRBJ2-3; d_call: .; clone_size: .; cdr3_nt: TGTGCCAGCAGCTTGGAGTCACTAGGCCCGCAGTATTTT; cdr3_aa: CASSLESLGPQYF
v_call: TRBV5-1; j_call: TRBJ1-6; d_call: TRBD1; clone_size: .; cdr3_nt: TGCGCCAGCAGCTTTACGACAGGGGATAATTCACCCCTCCACTTT; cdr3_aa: CASSFTTGDNSPLHF
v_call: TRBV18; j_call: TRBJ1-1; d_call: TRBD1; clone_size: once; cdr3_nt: TGTGCCAGCTCACTAGACAGGGGGCCTGAAGCTTTCTTT; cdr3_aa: CASSLDRGPEAFF
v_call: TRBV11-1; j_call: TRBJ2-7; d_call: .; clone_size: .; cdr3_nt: TGTGCCAGCAGCTGGCAGGGGTACGAGCAGTACTTC; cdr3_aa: CASSWQGYEQYF
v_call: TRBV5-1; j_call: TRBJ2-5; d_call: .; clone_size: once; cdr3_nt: TGCGCCAGCAGCTTGATCCCCGACCAAGAGACCCAGTACTTC; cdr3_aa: CASSLIPDQETQYF
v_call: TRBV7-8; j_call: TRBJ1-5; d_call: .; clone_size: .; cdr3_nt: TGTGCCAGCAGCTCGTCAATGAGGCAGCCCCAGCATTTT; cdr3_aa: CASSSSMRQPQHF
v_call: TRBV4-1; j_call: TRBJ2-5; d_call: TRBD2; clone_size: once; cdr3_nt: TGCGCCAGCAGCCCTGTGACGAACCCACTAGCGGGAGAGGAAGAGACCCAGTACTTC; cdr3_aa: CASSPVTNPLAGEEETQYF
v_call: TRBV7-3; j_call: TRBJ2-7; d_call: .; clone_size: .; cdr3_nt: TGTGCCAGCAGCTTAACGATGGGGGGTCCCTACGAGCAGTACTTC; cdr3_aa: CASSLTMGGPYEQYF
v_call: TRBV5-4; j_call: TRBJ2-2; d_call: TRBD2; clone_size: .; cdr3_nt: TGTGCCAGCAGCTTAAAAATGGGGACTAACCTAATCGGGGAGCTGTTTTTT; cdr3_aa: CASSLKMGTNLIGELFF
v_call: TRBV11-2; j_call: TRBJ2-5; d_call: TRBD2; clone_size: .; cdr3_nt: TGTGCCAGCTTGGATAAGCGGGGAAACCAAGAGACCCAGTACTTC; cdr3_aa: CASLDKRGNQETQYF
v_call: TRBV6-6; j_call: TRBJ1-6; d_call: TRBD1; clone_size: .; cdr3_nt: TGTGCCAGCAGTTACAGGGACAGGCGGTATGATCCCCTCCACTTT; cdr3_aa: CASSYRDRRYDPLHF
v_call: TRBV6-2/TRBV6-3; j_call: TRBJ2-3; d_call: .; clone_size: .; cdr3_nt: TGTGCCAGCAGTTACCAAACAGATACGCAGTATTTT; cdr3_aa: CASSYQTDTQYF
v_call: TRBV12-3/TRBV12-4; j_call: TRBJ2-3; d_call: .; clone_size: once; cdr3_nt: TGTGCCAGCAGCACCGGAGGAGATACGCAGTATTTT; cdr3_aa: CASSTGGDTQYF
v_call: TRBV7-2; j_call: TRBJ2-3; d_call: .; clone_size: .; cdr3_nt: TGTGCCAGCAGCTTAGTCGCTATAAGTCCAGATACGCAGTATTTT; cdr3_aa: CASSLVAISPDTQYF
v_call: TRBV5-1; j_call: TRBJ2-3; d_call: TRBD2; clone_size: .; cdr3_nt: TGCGCCAGCAGCTTGGAAGGACTAGTTTCTATCGCAGATACGCAGTATTTT; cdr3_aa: CASSLEGLVSIADTQYF
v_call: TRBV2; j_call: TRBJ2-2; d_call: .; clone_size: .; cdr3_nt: TGTGCCAGCAGCACGGGAGTGCTCACCGGGGAGCTGTTTTTT; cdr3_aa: CASSTGVLTGELFF
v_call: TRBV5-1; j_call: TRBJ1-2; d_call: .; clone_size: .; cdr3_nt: TGCGCCAGCAGCGGGGAAGCGGCATATGGCTACACCTTC; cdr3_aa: CASSGEAAYGYTF
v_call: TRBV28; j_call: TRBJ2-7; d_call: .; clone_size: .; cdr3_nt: TGTGCCAGCCTGGCGCTGGACGGGACCTACGAGCAGTACTTC; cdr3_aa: CASLALDGTYEQYF
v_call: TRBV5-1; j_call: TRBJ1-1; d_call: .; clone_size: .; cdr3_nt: TGCGCCAGCAGCTTGGAACAGGGTAATTGGGGGGCTTTCTTT; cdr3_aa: CASSLEQGNWGAFF
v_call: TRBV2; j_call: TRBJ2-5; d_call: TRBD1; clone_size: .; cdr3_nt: TGTGCCAGCAGTTTCGACAGGGTAAAAGAGACCCAGTACTTC; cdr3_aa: CASSFDRVKETQYF
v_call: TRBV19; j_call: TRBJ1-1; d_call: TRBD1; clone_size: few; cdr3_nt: TGTGCCAGTACCGATACAGGGGTTCACACTGAAGCTTTCTTT; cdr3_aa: CASTDTGVHTEAFF
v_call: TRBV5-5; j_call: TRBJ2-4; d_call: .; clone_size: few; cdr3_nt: TGTGCCAGCAGCTTGTCAGCAGGGAATAAGCCGTACTTC; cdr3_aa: CASSLSAGNKPYF
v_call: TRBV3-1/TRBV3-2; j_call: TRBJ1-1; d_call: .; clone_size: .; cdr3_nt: TGTGCCAGCAGCCAAGAGGCCCGAGAAGCTTTCTTT; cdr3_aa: CASSQEAREAFF
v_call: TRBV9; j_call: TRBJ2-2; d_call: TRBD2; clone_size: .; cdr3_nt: TGTGCCAGCAGCGTAGGGGGGACTAGGGCGAACACCGGGGAGCTGTTTTTT; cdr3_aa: CASSVGGTRANTGELFF
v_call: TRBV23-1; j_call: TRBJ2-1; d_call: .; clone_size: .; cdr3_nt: TGCGCCAGCAGTCAATGGGGGAGGTGGCGGAGCGCCGGCGAGCAGTTCTTC; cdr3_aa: CASSQWGRWRSAGEQFF
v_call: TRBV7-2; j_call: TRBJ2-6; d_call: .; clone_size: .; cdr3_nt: TGTGCCAGCCGCACCTTGGGGCTGGCTGGGGCCAACGTCCTGACTTTC; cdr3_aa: CASRTLGLAGANVLTF
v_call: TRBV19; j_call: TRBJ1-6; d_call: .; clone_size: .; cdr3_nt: TGTGCCAGTACCGCCTGGGGGGGTAATTCACCCCTCCACTTT; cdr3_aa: CASTAWGGNSPLHF
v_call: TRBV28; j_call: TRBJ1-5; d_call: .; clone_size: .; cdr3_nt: TGTGCCAGCAGTTTAGTCCGGAGGGGCCAGAATCAGCCCCAGCATTTT; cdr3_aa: CASSLVRRGQNQPQHF
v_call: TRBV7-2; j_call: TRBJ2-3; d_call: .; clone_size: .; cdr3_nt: TGTGCCAGCAGCTTTGGTGCGGGACGTACAGATACGCAGTATTTT; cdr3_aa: CASSFGAGRTDTQYF